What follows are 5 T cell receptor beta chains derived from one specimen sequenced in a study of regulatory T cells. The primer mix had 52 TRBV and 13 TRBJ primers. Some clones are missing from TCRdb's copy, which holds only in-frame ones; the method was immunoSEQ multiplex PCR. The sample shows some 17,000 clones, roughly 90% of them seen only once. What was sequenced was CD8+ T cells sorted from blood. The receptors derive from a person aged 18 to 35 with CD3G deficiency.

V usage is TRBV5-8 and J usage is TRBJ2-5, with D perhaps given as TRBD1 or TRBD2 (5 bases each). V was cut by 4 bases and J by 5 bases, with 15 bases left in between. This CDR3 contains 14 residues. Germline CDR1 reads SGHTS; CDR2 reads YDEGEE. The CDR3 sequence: CASSPGRGPETQYF. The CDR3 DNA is TGTGCCAGCAGCCCGGGACGGGGCCCCGAGACCCAGTACTTC.

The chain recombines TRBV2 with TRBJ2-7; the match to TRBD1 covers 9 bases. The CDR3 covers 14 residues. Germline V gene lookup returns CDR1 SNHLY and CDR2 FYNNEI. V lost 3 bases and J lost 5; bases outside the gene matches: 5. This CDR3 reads CASSEGGTGHEQYF. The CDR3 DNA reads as TGTGCCAGCAGTGAGGGAGGGACAGGGCACGAGCAGTACTTC.

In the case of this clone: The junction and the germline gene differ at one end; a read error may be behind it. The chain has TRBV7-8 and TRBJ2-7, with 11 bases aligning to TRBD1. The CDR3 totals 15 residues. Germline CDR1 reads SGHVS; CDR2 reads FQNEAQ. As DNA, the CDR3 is TGTGCCAGCAGCCTAGCCGGGACAGGGGGGTACGAGCAGTACTTC. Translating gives CASSLAGTGGYEQYF.

CDR3 sequence (DNA): TGTGCCAGCTCACGAAACAGGGGGCGCGGGAGGGACACTGAAGCTTTCTTT. It is translated as CASSRNRGRGRDTEAFF. This rearrangement joins TRBV18 to TRBJ1-1; 9 bases match TRBD1. V lost 4 bases to trimming and J lost 3 bases; unmatched junction nucleotides: 12. The CDR3 loop spans 17 amino acids. CDR1 is KGHSH, CDR2 LQKENI, per germline.

The CDR3 spells CASSLRLGQGVNQPQHF. CDR3 coding DNA: TGTGCCAGCAGCTTGCGCCTCGGACAGGGCGTTAATCAGCCCCAGCATTTT. The gene calls are TRBV5-5 and TRBJ1-5, with 8 bases identical to TRBD1. With 1 base clipped from V and 4 bases from J, the junction kept 10 bases outside the gene matches. Germline V lookup: CDR1 SGHKS, CDR2 YYEKEE (reference sequence). CDR3 length equals 17 residues.